The rows below give T cell receptor beta chains drawn from one sample of a study of T cells after yellow fever vaccination. TCRdb redid the calling of the 5' RACE reads with MiXCR, one entry per CDR3 protein. The table records approximately 120,000 distinct CDR3 sequences, around 9.8% of them present only once. This specimen was CD8+ T cells sorted from PBMCs, taken on the day of the yellow fever booster vaccination. These receptors originate from a man aged 18 to 30 who received the YFV17D yellow fever vaccine. CDR3s include the opening cysteine and the closing phenylalanine or tryptophan. A D gene is named only where the DNA matches it firmly. Not all rows give a size; the values are once, few, many and, for expanded clones, a class.

TGCGCCAGCAGCCAAGATCTAGCACTACGGGAGACCCAGTACTTC	CASSQDLALRETQYF	.	TRBJ2-5	TRBV4-3	.
TGCAGTGCTAGAGGAGGGACGGAACTCTCCTTGGAGCAGTACTTC	CSARGGTELSLEQYF	.	TRBJ2-7	TRBV20-1	.
TGTGCCAGCAGCGCCGGGGACTACACCGGGGAGCTGTTTTTT	CASSAGDYTGELFF	few	TRBJ2-2	TRBV9	.
TGCGCCAGCAGCCGAGGACAGGGTTTCACTGAAGCTTTCTTT	CASSRGQGFTEAFF	.	TRBJ1-1	TRBV4-1	TRBD1
TGTGCCAGCATCCAAGGGGTTCGGGTCGGGGCCAACGTCCTGACTTTC	CASIQGVRVGANVLTF	many	TRBJ2-6	TRBV12-3/TRBV12-4	.
TGTGCCAGCAGCCCCCGACAGGGCCTTAACTCCTACGAGCAGTACTTC	CASSPRQGLNSYEQYF	few	TRBJ2-7	TRBV14	TRBD1
TGTGCCAGCAGTCGGGGGGACTATGGCTACACCTTC	CASSRGDYGYTF	few	TRBJ1-2	TRBV6-6	.
TGCAGCGTTGTAGCCCGGCTAGCGGGGGGCACAGATACGCAGTATTTT	CSVVARLAGGTDTQYF	.	TRBJ2-3	TRBV29-1	TRBD2
TGTGCCAGTAGTAACTGGGACCTAAACACTGAAGCTTTCTTT	CASSNWDLNTEAFF	.	TRBJ1-1	TRBV19	.
TGTGCCAGTAGTATAGCCGACGGGGAACGGGAGTTCTTC	CASSIADGEREFF	few	TRBJ2-1	TRBV19	.
TGTGCTAGTGGTCAACTAGCGGGGGGAATAAATGAAGAGAGCCAGTACTTC	CASGQLAGGINEESQYF	many	TRBJ2-5	TRBV12-5	TRBD2
TGTGCCAGCAGTTTGGACAGGGGGGCGAAGGAGCAGTACTTC	CASSLDRGAKEQYF	few	TRBJ2-7	TRBV27	TRBD1
TGTGCCAGCATCCCCGGGGGGGGGCTCAATGAGCAGTTCTTC	CASIPGGGLNEQFF	few	TRBJ2-1	TRBV6-6	TRBD2
TGTGCCAGCACCGGAGAGGGGTCCGGAGGTGAGCAGTTCTTC	CASTGEGSGGEQFF	.	TRBJ2-1	TRBV12-3/TRBV12-4	.
TGTGCCAGCAGCTTACCCACCAGGGGGTACGAGCAGTACTTC	CASSLPTRGYEQYF	.	TRBJ2-7	TRBV7-9	TRBD1
TGTGCCAGCAGCTTCGGACTAGATGCTAATGAGCAGTTCTTC	CASSFGLDANEQFF	few	TRBJ2-1	TRBV7-8	TRBD2
TGCGCCAGCAGCCAAGGGGACAGGGTCCCTTATCAGCCCCAGCATTTT	CASSQGDRVPYQPQHF	few	TRBJ1-5	TRBV4-1	TRBD1
TGTGCCAGCCTGGGGGGTGACGGCTACACCTTC	CASLGGDGYTF	many	TRBJ1-2	TRBV25-1	.
TGTGCCAGCAGTTTAGGGGGGGGCGACCACCTCGGGCAGTATTTT	CASSLGGGDHLGQYF	medium-sized	TRBJ2-3	TRBV12-3/TRBV12-4	.
TGTGCCAGCAGCTTAGGGGGCTATGGGGCCGGGGTTTCGGATACGCAGTATTTT	CASSLGGYGAGVSDTQYF	few	TRBJ2-3	TRBV7-3	.
TGTGCCAGCAGTGATCACAGGGGGAACACTGAAGCTTTCTTT	CASSDHRGNTEAFF	.	TRBJ1-1	TRBV25-1	TRBD1
TGCAGTGCTAGAGGACATAAGCAGGACAGCTGGGGCACAGATACGCAGTATTTT	CSARGHKQDSWGTDTQYF	many	TRBJ2-3	TRBV20-1	.
TGTGCCATCAGTGAGCAGGGTCTCCTCGACACAGATACGCAGTATTTT	CAISEQGLLDTDTQYF	.	TRBJ2-3	TRBV10-3	.
TGTGCCACCAGTGACATCTTTGCCTACGAGCAGTACTTC	CATSDIFAYEQYF	.	TRBJ2-7	TRBV15	.
TGTGCCAGTCGACAGGGGGACAACGAGCAGTACTTC	CASRQGDNEQYF	few	TRBJ2-7	TRBV19	TRBD1
TGCAGTGCTAGGGTACGGGGGGGCCTTGTAGATACGCAGTATTTT	CSARVRGGLVDTQYF	few	TRBJ2-3	TRBV20-1	TRBD2
TGTGCCACCACGAGGGGGGGAGGTGACATGAACACTGAAGCTTTCTTT	CATTRGGGDMNTEAFF	.	TRBJ1-1	TRBV6-2/TRBV6-3	.
TGCGCCAGCAGCCAATACCAGTCGAACACTGAAGCTTTCTTT	CASSQYQSNTEAFF	few	TRBJ1-1	TRBV4-1	.
TGTGCCAGCAGCCCGTCTGGCAGTAACACTGAAGCTTTCTTT	CASSPSGSNTEAFF	.	TRBJ1-1	TRBV5-4	.
TGTGCCAGCAGCCAAGATCCGGGGGGACAAGAGACCCAGTACTTC	CASSQDPGGQETQYF	.	TRBJ2-5	TRBV4-2	TRBD2
TGTGCCAGCAGGGAGGTGGGGTTCCCCTACAATGAGCAGTTCTTC	CASREVGFPYNEQFF	few	TRBJ2-1	TRBV6-2/TRBV6-3	.
TGTGCCATCAGTGTCTCGTTAGACAGGGGAAACGGAGCTTTCTTT	CAISVSLDRGNGAFF	.	TRBJ1-1	TRBV10-3	TRBD1
TGTGCCAGCAGCTGGGGGACTCCGCAAGAGACCCAGTACTTC	CASSWGTPQETQYF	few	TRBJ2-5	TRBV5-4	.
TGTGCCAGCACCCCATCCGGCGTAAGATTCAATGAGCAGTTCTTC	CASTPSGVRFNEQFF	.	TRBJ2-1	TRBV11-2	.
TGCGCCAGCAGCCAAGTCGGGGGCGGGGCGGATAATGAAAAACTGTTTTTT	CASSQVGGGADNEKLFF	few	TRBJ1-4	TRBV4-1	.